This record concerns one T cell receptor beta chain sequence. From germline, CDR1 is LGHDT and CDR2 YNNKEL (reference sequence). The CDR3 has 18 residues. The V gene end was trimmed by 1 base and the J gene end by 0 bases; junction bases not matched to a gene: 10. This record comes from a study of blood T cell repertoires in COVID-19. Study overall: From the United States, Italy and Spain came samples of acute and convalescent COVID-19. T cells, B-cell-depleted T cells, or PBMCs supplied cDNA or gDNA.

Cohorts were determined from participant-reported clinical history. The repertoire was sequenced with immunoSEQ multiplex PCR; TCRdb's copy has only in-frame clones and lacks some. The table shows approximately 310,000 clones, with approximately 83% occurring only once. The V and J genes are TRBV3-1 (or the pseudogene TRBV3-2) and TRBJ1-1; 8 positions agree with TRBD1. Material: PBMCs or T cells enriched from blood (not recorded which). The receptor was derived from a young man who had recovered from COVID-19. The CDR3 loop reads CASSQGDRGPLMNTEAFF. CDR3 coding DNA: TGTGCCAGCAGCCAAGGCGACAGGGGACCCCTCATGAACACTGAAGCTTTCTTT.